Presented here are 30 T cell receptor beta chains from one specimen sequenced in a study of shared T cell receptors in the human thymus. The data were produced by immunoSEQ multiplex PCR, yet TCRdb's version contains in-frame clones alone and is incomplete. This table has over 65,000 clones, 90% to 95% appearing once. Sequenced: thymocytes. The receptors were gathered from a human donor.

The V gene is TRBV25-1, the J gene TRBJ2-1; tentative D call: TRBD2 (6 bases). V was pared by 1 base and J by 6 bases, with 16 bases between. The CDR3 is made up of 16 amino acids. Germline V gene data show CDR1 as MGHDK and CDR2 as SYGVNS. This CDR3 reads CASSELPGGKPNEQFF. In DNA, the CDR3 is TGTGCCAGCAGTGAATTACCCGGGGGAAAACCCAATGAGCAGTTCTTC. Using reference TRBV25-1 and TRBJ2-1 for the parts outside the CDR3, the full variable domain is EADIYQTPRYLVIGTGKKITLECSQTMGHDKMYWYQQDPGMELHLIHYSYGVNSTEKGDLSSESTVSRIRTEHFPLTLESARPSHTSQYLCASSELPGGKPNEQFFGPGTRLTVL.

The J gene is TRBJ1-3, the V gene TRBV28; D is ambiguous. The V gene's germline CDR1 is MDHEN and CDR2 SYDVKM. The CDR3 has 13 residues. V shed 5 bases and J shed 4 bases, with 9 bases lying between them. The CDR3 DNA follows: TGTGCCAGCAGTCCCGTTTCCGGAAACACCATATATTTT. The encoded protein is CASSPVSGNTIYF.

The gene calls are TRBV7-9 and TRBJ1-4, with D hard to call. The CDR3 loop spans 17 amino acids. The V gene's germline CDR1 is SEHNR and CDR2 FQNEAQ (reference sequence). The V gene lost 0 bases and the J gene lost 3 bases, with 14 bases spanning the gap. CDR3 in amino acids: CASSLATAGMANEKLFF. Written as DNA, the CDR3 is TGTGCCAGCAGCTTAGCAACCGCGGGTATGGCTAATGAAAAACTGTTTTTT. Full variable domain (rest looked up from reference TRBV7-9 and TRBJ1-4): DTGVSQNPRHKITKRGQNVTFRCDPISEHNRLYWYRQTLGQGPEFLTYFQNEAQLEKSRLLSDRFSAERPKGSFSTLEIQRTEQGDSAMYLCASSLATAGMANEKLFFGSGTQLSVL.

In DNA, the CDR3 is TGTGCCAGCAGCTATAGGGTAAGCAATCAGCCCCAGCATTTT. Translating it yields CASSYRVSNQPQHF. V is TRBV5-8 and J is TRBJ1-5; D is undetermined. V shed 3 bases and J shed 1 base, with 8 bases lying between them. Per germline, CDR1 SGHTS and CDR2 YDEGEE. CDR3 length: 14 residues. Together with reference TRBV5-8 and TRBJ1-5, the CDR3 gives the full variable domain: EAGVTQSPTHLIKTRGQQATLRCSPISGHTSVYWYQQALGLGLQFLLWYDEGEERNRGNFPPRFSGRQFPNYSSELNVNALELEDSALYLCASSYRVSNQPQHFGDGTRLSIL.

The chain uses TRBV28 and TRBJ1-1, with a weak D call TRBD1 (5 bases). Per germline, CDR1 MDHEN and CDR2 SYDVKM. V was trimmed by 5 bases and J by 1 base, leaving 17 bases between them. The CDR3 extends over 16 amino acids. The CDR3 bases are TGTGCCAGCAGTCCCGACCGCAGGAGGGGGAACACTGAAGCTTTCTTT. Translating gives CASSPDRRRGNTEAFF.

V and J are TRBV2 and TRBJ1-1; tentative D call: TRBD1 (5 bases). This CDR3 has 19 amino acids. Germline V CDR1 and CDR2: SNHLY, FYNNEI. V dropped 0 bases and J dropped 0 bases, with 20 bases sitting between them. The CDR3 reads CASSEARPWWDPLNTEAFF. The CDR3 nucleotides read TGTGCCAGCAGTGAAGCGCGGCCCTGGTGGGACCCCTTGAACACTGAAGCTTTCTTT. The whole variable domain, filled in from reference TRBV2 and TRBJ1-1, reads EPEVTQTPSHQVTQMGQEVILRCVPISNHLYFYWYRQILGQKVEFLVSFYNNEISEKSEIFDDQFSVERPDGSNFTLKIRSTKLEDSAMYFCASSEARPWWDPLNTEAFFGQGTRLTVV.

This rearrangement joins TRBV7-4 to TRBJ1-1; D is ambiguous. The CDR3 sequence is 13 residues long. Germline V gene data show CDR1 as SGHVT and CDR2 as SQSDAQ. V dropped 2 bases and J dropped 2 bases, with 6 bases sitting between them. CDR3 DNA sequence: TGTGCCAGCAGCTTAAACGGTAACACTGAAGCTTTCTTT. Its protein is CASSLNGNTEAFF.

DNA of the CDR3: TGTGCCAGCAGCTCGACACATTTCAGCTCCTACGAGCAGTACTTC. It specifies CASSSTHFSSYEQYF. V and J are TRBV11-2 and TRBJ2-7; D gene ambiguous. Trimming took 4 bases from V and 0 from J, leaving 13 bases between them. The germline CDR1 and CDR2 sequences are SGHAT and FQNNGV. There are 15 residues in the CDR3.

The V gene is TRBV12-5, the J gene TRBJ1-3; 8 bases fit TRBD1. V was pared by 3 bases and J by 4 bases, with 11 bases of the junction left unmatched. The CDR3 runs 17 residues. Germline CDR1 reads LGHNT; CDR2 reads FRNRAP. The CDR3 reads CASGFISRTGRGNTIYF. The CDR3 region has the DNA TGTGCTAGTGGTTTCATCTCCCGGACAGGGCGAGGAAACACCATATATTTT.

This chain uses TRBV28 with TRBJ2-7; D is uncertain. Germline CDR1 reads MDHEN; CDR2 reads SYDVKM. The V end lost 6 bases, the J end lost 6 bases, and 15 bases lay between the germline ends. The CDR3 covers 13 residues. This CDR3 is CASSTPEGSEQYF. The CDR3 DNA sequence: TGTGCCAGCAGCACCCCAGAAGGGTCCGAGCAGTACTTC.

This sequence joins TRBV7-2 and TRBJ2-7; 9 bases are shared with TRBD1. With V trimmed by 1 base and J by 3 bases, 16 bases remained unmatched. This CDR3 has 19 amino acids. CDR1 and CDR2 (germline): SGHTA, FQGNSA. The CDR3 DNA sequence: TGTGCCAGCAGCTTAGACGGCGGGACAGGGTATCAAGGTGGCTACGAGCAGTACTTC. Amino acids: CASSLDGGTGYQGGYEQYF.

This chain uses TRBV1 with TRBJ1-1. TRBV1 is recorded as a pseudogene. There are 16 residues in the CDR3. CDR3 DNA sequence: TGCACCAGCAGCCAAGATCAACCCCGTGCGCTCACTGAAGCTTTCTTT. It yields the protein CTSSQDQPRALTEAFF.

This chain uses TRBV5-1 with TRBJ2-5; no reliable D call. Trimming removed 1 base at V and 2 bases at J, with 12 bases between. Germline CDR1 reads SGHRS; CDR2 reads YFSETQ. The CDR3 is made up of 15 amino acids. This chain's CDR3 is CASSLYRHKQETQYF. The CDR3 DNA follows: TGCGCCAGCAGCTTGTACCGACACAAGCAAGAGACCCAGTACTTC.

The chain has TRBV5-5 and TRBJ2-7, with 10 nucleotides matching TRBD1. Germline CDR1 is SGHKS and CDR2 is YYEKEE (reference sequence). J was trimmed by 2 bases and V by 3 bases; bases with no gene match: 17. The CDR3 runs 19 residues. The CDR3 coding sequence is TGTGCCAGCAGCTCAAACTTACATGGACAGGGGGTATTACCCTACGAGCAGTACTTC. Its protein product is CASSSNLHGQGVLPYEQYF.

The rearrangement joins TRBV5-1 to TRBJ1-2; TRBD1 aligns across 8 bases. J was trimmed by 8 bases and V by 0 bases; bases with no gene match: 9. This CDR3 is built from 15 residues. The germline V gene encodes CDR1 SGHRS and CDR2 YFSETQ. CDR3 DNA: TGCGCCAGCAGCTTGGGGACAGGGCCCTATCTGGGCTACACCTTC. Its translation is CASSLGTGPYLGYTF.

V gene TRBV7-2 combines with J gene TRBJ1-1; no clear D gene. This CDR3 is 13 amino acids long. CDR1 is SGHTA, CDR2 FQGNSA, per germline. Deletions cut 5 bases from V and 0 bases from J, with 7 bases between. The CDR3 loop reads CASSPTVNTEAFF. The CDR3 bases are TGTGCCAGCAGCCCGACGGTGAACACTGAAGCTTTCTTT.

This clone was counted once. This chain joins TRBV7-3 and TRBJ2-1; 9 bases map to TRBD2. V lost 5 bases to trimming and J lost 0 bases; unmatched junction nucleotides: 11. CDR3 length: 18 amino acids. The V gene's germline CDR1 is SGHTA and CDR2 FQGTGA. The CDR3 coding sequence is TGTGCCAGCAGCGCAGAGTCTAGCGGGGTTCACTCCTACAATGAGCAGTTCTTC. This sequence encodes CASSAESSGVHSYNEQFF.

The CDR3 DNA reads TGTGCCAGTACCCGAGGGGGGACTAGCGGGACCAAAGCCAAAAACATTCAGTACTTC. This gives the protein CASTRGGTSGTKAKNIQYF. The chain couples TRBV19 to TRBJ2-4; 13 nucleotides line up with TRBD2. Germline loops: CDR1 LNHDA, CDR2 SQIVND (reference sequence). With 7 bases clipped from V and 0 bases from J, the junction kept 12 bases outside the gene matches. CDR3 size: 19 residues.

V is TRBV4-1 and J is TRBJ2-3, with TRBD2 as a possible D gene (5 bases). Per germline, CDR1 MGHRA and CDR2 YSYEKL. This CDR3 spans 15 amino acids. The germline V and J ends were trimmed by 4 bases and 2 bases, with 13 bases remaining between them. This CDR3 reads CASSRMGASTDTQYF. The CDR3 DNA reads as TGCGCCAGCAGCCGGATGGGAGCCTCCACAGATACGCAGTATTTT.

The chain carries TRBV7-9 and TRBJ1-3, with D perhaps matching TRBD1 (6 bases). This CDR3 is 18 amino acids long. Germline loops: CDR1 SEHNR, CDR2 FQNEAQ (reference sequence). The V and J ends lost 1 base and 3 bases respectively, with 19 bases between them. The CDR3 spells CASSLVGGPSLFGNTIYF. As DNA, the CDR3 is TGTGCCAGCAGCTTAGTTGGGGGCCCTTCTCTGTTTGGAAACACCATATATTTT.

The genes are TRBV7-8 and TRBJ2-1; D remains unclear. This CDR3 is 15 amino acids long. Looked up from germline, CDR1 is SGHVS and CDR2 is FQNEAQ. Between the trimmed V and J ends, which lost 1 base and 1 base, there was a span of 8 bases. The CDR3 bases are TGTGCCAGCAGCTTAGGCCCGAGTTCCTACAATGAGCAGTTCTTC. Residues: CASSLGPSSYNEQFF.

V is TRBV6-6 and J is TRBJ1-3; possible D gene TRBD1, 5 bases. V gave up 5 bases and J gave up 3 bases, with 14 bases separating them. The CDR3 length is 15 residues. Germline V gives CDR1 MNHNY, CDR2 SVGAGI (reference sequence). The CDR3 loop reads CASSRIRERGNTIYF. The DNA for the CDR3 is TGTGCCAGCAGTCGAATCAGGGAGCGTGGAAACACCATATATTTT.

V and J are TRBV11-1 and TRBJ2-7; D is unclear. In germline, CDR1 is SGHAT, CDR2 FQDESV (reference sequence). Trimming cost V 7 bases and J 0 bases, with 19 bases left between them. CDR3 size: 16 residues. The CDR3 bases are TGTGCCAGCAAATCCAGGCCGAGTAGGAGCTCCTACGAGCAGTACTTC. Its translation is CASKSRPSRSSYEQYF.

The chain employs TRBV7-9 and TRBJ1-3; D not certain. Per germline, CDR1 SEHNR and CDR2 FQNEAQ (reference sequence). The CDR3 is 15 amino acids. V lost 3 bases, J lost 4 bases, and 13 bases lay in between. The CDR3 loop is CASSFPWITGNTIYF. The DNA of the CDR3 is TGTGCCAGCAGCTTCCCCTGGATCACCGGAAACACCATATATTTT. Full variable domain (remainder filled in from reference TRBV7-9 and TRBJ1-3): DTGVSQNPRHKITKRGQNVTFRCDPISEHNRLYWYRQTLGQGPEFLTYFQNEAQLEKSRLLSDRFSAERPKGSFSTLEIQRTEQGDSAMYLCASSFPWITGNTIYFGEGSWLTVV.

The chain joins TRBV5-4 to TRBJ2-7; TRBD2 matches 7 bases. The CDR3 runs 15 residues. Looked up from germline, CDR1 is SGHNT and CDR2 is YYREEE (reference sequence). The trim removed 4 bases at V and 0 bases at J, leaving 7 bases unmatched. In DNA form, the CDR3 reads TGTGCCAGCAGCCTTAGCGGGCCTAGCTCCTACGAGCAGTACTTC. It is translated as CASSLSGPSSYEQYF.

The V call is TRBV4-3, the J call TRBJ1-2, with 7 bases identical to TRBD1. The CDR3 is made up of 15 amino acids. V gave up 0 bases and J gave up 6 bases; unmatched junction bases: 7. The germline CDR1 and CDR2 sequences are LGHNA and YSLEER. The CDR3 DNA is TGCGCCAGCAGCCAAGATCCCGACAGGGAGGATGGCTACACCTTC. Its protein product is CASSQDPDREDGYTF.

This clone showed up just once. This CDR3 is CASSLYGESHEQYF. In nucleotides, the CDR3 is TGTGCCAGCAGCTTATACGGAGAGAGTCACGAGCAGTACTTC. This chain joins TRBV7-4 and TRBJ2-7, with unresolved D. V lost 2 bases, J lost 5 bases, and 13 bases lay in between. The germline V gene encodes CDR1 SGHVT and CDR2 SQSDAQ. This CDR3 spans 14 amino acids.

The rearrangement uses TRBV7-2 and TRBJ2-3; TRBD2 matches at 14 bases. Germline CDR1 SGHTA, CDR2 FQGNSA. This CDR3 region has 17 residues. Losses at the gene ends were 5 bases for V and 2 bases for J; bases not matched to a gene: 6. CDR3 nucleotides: TGTGCCAGCAGCCCTCGACTAGCGGGGGGGCCCACAGATACGCAGTATTTT. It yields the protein CASSPRLAGGPTDTQYF.

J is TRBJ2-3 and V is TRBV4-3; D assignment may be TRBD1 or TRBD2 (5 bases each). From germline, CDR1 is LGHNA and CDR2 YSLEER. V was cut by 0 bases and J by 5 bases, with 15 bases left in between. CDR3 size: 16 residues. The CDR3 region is CASSQDPGLVVDTQYF. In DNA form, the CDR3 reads TGCGCCAGCAGCCAAGACCCGGGGCTGGTTGTAGATACGCAGTATTTT.

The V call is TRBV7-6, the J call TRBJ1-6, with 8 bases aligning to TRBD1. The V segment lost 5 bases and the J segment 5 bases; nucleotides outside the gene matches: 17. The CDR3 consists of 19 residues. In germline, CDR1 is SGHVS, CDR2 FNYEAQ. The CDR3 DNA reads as TGTGCCAGCAGCCCGCACGACAGGGGACCGCCGGCCCATAATTCACCCCTCCACTTT. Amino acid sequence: CASSPHDRGPPAHNSPLHF.